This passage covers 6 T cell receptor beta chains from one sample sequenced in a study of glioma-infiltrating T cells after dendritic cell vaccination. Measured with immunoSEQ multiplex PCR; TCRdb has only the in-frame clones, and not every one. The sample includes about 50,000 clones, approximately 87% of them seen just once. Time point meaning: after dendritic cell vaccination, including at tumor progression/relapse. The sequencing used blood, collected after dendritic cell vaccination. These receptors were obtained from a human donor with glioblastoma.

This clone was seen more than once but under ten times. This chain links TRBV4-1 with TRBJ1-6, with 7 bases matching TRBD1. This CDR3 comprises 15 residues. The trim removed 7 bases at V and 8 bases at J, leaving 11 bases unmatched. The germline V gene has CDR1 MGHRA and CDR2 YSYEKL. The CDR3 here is CASTRTGVSDSPLHF. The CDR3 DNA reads TGCGCCAGCACCAGAACAGGGGTCTCGGATTCACCCCTCCACTTT.

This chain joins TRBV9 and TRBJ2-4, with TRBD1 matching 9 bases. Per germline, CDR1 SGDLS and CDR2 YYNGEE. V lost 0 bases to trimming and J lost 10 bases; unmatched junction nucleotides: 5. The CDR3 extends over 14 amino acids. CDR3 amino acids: CASSVEGQGRIQYF. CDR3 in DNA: TGTGCCAGCAGCGTAGAGGGACAGGGAAGGATTCAGTACTTC.

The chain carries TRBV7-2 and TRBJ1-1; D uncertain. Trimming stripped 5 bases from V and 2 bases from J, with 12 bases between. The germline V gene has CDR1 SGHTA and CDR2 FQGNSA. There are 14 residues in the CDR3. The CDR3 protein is CASSAQVLNTEAFF. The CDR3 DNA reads TGTGCCAGCAGCGCCCAGGTTTTAAACACTGAAGCTTTCTTT.

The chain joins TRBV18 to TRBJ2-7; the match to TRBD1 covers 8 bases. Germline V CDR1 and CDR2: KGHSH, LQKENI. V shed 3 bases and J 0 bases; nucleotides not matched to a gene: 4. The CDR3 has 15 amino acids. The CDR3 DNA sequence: TGTGCCAGCTCACCTGGACAGGGCAGCTCCTACGAGCAGTACTTC. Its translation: CASSPGQGSSYEQYF.

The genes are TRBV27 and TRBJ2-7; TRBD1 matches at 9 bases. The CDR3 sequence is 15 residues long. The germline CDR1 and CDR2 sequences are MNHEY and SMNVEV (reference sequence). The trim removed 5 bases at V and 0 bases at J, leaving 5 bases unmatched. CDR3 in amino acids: CASSIQGAYSYEQYF. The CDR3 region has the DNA TGTGCCAGCAGTATACAGGGGGCTTACTCCTACGAGCAGTACTTC.

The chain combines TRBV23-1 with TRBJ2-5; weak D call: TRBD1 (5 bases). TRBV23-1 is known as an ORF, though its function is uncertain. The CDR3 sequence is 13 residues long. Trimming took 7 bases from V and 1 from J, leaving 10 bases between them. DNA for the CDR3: TGCGCCAGCAAGAGCAGGGCCCAAGAGACCCAGTACTTC. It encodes CASKSRAQETQYF.